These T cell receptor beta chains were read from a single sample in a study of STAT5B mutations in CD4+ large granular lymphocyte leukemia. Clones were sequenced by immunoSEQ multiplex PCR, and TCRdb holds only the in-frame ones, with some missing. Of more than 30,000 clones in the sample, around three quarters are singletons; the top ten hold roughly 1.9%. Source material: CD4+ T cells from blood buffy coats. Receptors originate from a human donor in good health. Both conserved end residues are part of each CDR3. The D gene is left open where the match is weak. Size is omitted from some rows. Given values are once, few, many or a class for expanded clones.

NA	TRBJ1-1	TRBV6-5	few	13	CASSDLTGFEAFF	TGTGCCAGCAGTGACCTTACAGGGTTTGAAGCTTTCTTT
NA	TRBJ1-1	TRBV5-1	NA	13	CASREGGSTEAFF	TGCGCCAGCAGGGAGGGGGGGTCCACTGAAGCTTTCTTT
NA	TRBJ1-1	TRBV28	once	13	CASSVRALTEAFF	TGTGCCAGCAGCGTAAGGGCACTTACTGAAGCTTTCTTT
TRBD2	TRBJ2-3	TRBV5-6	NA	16	CASSSRLAGGTDTQYF	TGTGCCAGCAGCTCTCGACTAGCGGGGGGCACAGATACGCAGTATTTT
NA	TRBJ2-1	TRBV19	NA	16	CASSMGAGTSYNEQFF	TGTGCCAGTAGTATGGGGGCAGGGACCTCCTACAATGAGCAGTTCTTC
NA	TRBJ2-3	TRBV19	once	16	CASSPSDTLRTDTQYF	TGTGCCAGTAGTCCCTCGGACACATTGCGCACAGATACGCAGTATTTT
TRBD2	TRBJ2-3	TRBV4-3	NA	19	CASSQEVFRGGDSTDTQYF	TGCGCCAGCAGCCAAGAGGTTTTCCGGGGGGGGGATAGCACAGATACGCAGTATTTT
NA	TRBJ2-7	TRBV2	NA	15	CASSEGGGRSYEQYF	TGTGCCAGCAGTGAAGGGGGGGGCAGGTCCTACGAGCAGTACTTC
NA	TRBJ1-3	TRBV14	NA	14	CASSQRGSGNTIYF	TGTGCCAGCAGCCAAAGGGGGTCTGGAAACACCATATATTTT
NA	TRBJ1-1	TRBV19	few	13	CASSPGRDTEAFF	TGTGCCAGTAGCCCCGGGAGGGACACTGAAGCTTTCTTT
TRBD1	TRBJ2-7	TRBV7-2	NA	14	CASSLKGAAYEQYF	TGTGCCAGCAGCCTTAAGGGGGCGGCCTACGAGCAGTACTTC
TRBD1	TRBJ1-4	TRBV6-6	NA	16	CASSYGGTGDNEKLFF	TGTGCCAGCAGTTACGGCGGGACAGGGGATAATGAAAAACTGTTTTTT
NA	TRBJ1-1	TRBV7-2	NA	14	CASSLRFTNTEAFF	TGTGCCAGCAGCTTACGATTTACGAACACTGAAGCTTTCTTT
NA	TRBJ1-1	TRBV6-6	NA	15	CASSRTSGALFEAFF	TGTGCCAGCAGCCGGACTAGTGGCGCCCTTTTTGAAGCTTTCTTT
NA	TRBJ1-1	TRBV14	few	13	CASSQDWGSEAFF	TGTGCCAGCAGCCAAGACTGGGGATCTGAAGCTTTCTTT
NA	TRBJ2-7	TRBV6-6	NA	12	CASSRGLGEQYF	TGTGCCAGCTCCAGAGGGTTGGGGGAGCAGTACTTC
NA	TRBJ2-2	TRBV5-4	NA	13	CASSLERGGELFF	TGTGCCAGCAGCTTGGAAAGAGGCGGGGAGCTGTTTTTT
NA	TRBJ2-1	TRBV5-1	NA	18	CASSTLDPGKGENNEQFF	TGCGCCAGCAGCACCTTGGACCCAGGTAAGGGAGAGAACAATGAGCAGTTCTTC
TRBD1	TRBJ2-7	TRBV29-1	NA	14	CSAIPMGTGREQYF	TGCAGCGCAATCCCCATGGGGACAGGGCGCGAGCAGTACTTC
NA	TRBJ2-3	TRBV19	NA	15	CASSIEGVRTDTQYF	TGTGCCAGTAGTATAGAGGGGGTTCGCACAGATACGCAGTATTTT
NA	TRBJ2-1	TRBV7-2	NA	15	CASSLGQGPYNEQFF	TGTGCCAGCAGCTTAGGCCAGGGCCCCTACAATGAGCAGTTCTTC
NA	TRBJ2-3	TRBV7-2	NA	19	CASSSEVQIGLAGTDTQYF	TGTGCCAGCAGCTCAGAGGTACAAATCGGGTTGGCGGGCACAGATACGCAGTATTTT